Shown below are 9 T cell receptor beta chains from a single sample sequenced in a study of blood T cells in healthy people across ages. The authors ran a second PCR of about 7 to 11 cycles using a sample-barcoded 5' primer and a J-beta primer mix. A single record per CDR3 protein comes from TCRdb applying MiXCR to the 5' RACE reads. The data contain 1.5 million to 2 million distinct CDR3 sequences, less than 50% of them singletons. The specimen sequenced was blood. These receptors were collected from a woman between 40 and 50 years old in good health.

The gene calls are TRBV20-1 and TRBJ2-1, with no clear D. V lost 8 bases, J lost 6 bases, and 17 bases lay in between. The CDR3 is 13 residues long. Germline V gene lookup returns CDR1 DFQATT and CDR2 SNEGSKA (reference sequence). DNA of the CDR3: TGCAGTACCTCCCCGAGGTTATTCAATGAGCAGTTCTTC. This translates into CSTSPRLFNEQFF.

Note on this clonotype: The junction departs from the called germline gene at one end, perhaps through a read error. This chain joins TRBV7-2 and TRBJ2-3, with a weak D call TRBD1 (5 bases). CDR1 is SGHTA, CDR2 FQGNSA, per germline. This CDR3 is 13 amino acids long. The CDR3 is CASSLLRTGTQYF. CDR3 nucleotides: TGTGCCAGCAGCTTACTTCGCACAGGTACGCAGTATTTT.

The chain links TRBV5-1 to TRBJ1-6; D is uncertain. V was cut by 4 bases and J by 0 bases, with 8 bases left in between. Germline V gene lookup returns CDR1 SGHRS and CDR2 YFSETQ. There are 15 residues in the CDR3. The CDR3 DNA reads TGCGCCAGCAGCGAGACCCCCTCCTATAATTCACCCCTCCACTTT. This gives the protein CASSETPSYNSPLHF.

The rearrangement joins TRBV7-2 to TRBJ2-3; D is perhaps TRBD2 (6 bases). The CDR3 is 14 amino acids. From germline, CDR1 is SGHTA and CDR2 FQGNSA. Between the trimmed V and J ends, which lost 5 bases and 2 bases, there was a span of 11 bases. DNA for the CDR3: TGTGCCAGCAGCCCCGGGCGGGACACAGATACGCAGTATTTT. It specifies CASSPGRDTDTQYF.

The chain is built from TRBV5-1 and TRBJ2-1; D is undetermined. Trimming cost V 4 bases and J 4 bases, with 15 bases left between them. The CDR3 loop spans 15 amino acids. Looked up from germline, CDR1 is SGHRS and CDR2 is YFSETQ. The DNA of the CDR3 is TGCGCCAGCAGCCCCAAGGACGGTGTATACAATGAGCAGTTCTTC. Amino acids: CASSPKDGVYNEQFF.

This clonotype showed up just a few times. V gene TRBV20-1 combines with J gene TRBJ1-2; D remains unclear. This CDR3 has 12 amino acids. Germline lookup yields CDR1 DFQATT and CDR2 SNEGSKA (reference sequence). V lost 2 bases and J 1 base, leaving 5 bases between the germline ends. CDR3 sequence: CSARSDNYGYTF. The DNA of the CDR3 is TGCAGTGCTAGATCAGATAACTATGGCTACACCTTC.

At least ten counts were recorded for this clonotype. The junction departs from the called germline gene at one end, perhaps through a read error. The CDR3 bases are TGTGCCAGCAGCCAAGAAGCCACTAGCTCCTACGAGCAGTACTTC. This sequence encodes CASSQEATSSYEQYF. The chain carries TRBV4-3 and TRBJ2-7; tentatively, D is TRBD2 (5 bases). The CDR3 loop spans 15 amino acids. Germline V lookup: CDR1 LGHNA, CDR2 YSLEER.

Only one count was recorded for this clonotype. One junction end does not reproduce the germline sequence, and a read error may be involved. V gene TRBV25-1 combines with J gene TRBJ2-5; D perhaps matches TRBD1 (5 bases). This CDR3 is built from 15 residues. Germline loops: CDR1 MGHDK, CDR2 SYGVNS. The DNA for the CDR3 is TGTACCAGCAGTGACACAGGCAGACTCCAAGAGACCCAGTACTTC. It encodes CTSSDTGRLQETQYF.

The sample holds a few counts of this clonotype. Its ends do not fully match the called genes, so a read error is possible. The rearrangement joins TRBV7-7 to TRBJ2-5; weak D call: TRBD2 (5 bases). This CDR3 region has 15 residues. Germline V lookup: CDR1 SSHAT, CDR2 FNYEAQ (reference sequence). CDR3 sequence reads: CASSLATRNQETQYF. The DNA for the CDR3 is TGTGCTAGCAGCTTAGCTACTAGGAACCAAGAGACCCAGTACTTC.